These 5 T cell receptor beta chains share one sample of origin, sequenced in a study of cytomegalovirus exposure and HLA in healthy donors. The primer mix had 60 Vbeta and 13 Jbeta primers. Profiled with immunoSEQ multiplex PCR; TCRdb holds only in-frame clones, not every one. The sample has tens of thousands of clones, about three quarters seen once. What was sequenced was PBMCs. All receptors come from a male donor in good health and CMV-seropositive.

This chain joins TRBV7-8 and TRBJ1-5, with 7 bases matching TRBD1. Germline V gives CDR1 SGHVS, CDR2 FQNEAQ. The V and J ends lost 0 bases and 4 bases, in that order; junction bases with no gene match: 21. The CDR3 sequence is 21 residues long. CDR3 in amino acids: CASSLAGGTGTVRDSNQPQHF. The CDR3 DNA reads TGTGCCAGCAGCTTAGCGGGAGGAACCGGGACAGTACGTGATAGTAATCAGCCCCAGCATTTT.

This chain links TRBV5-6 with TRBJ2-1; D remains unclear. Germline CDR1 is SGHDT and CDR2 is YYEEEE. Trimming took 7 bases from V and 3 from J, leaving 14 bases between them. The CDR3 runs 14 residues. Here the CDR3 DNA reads TGTGCCAGCTTTCGTTTCAGATTCTACAATGAGCAGTTCTTC. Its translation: CASFRFRFYNEQFF.

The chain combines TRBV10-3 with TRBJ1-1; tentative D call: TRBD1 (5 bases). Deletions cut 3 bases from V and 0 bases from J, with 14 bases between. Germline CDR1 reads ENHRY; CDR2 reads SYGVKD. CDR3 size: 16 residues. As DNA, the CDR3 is TGTGCCATCAGTGAAACGGGGGGGGGATTGAACACTGAAGCTTTCTTT. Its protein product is CAISETGGGLNTEAFF.

The CDR3 reads CSVQGAGGYTF. The CDR3 nucleotides read TGCAGCGTTCAGGGGGCCGGAGGCTACACCTTC. This chain joins TRBV29-1 and TRBJ1-2; TRBD1 matches at 8 bases. CDR1 and CDR2 from the germline V gene are SQVTM and ANQGSEA. There are 11 residues in the CDR3. J was trimmed by 8 bases and V by 5 bases; bases with no gene match: 4.

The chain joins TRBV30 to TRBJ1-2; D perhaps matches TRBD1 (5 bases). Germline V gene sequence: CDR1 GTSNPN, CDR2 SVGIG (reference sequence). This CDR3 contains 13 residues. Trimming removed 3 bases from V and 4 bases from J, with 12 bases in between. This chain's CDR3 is CAWRSYRLYGYTF. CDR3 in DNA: TGTGCCTGGAGGTCTTACAGGCTCTATGGCTACACCTTC.